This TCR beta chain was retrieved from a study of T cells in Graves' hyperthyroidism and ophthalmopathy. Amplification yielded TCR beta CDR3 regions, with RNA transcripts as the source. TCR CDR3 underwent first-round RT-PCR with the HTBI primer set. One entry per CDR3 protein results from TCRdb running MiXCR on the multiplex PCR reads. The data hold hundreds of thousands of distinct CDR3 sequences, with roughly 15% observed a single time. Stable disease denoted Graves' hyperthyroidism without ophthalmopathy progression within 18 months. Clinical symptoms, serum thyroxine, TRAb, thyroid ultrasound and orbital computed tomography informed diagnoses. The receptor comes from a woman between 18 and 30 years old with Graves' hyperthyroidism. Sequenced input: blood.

This chain's CDR3 is CASSDETSGIKNEQFF. The CDR3 nucleotides read TGTGCCAGCAGTGACGAGACTAGCGGGATTAAGAATGAGCAGTTCTTC. The V gene is TRBV6-4, the J gene TRBJ2-1, with TRBD2 identical over 11 bases. J gave up 7 bases and V 2 bases, and 7 bases lay outside the gene matches. CDR1 and CDR2 (germline): MRHNA, SNTAGT. The CDR3 is 16 amino acids.